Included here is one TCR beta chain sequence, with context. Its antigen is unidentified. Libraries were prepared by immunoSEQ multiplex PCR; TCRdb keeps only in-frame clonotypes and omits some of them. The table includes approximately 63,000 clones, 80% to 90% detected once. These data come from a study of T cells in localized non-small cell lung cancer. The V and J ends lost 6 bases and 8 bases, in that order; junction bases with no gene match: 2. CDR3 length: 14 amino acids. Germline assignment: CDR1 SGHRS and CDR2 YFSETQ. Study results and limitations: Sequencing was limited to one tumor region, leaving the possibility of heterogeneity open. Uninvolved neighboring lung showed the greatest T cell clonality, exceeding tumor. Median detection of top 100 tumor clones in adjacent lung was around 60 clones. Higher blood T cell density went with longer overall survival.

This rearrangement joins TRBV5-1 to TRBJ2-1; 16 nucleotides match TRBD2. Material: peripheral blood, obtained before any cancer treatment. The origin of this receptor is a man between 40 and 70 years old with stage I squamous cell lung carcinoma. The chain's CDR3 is CASKGTSGRDEQFF. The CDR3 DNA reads TGCGCCAGCAAAGGGACTAGCGGGAGGGATGAGCAGTTCTTC.